The next 14 T cell receptor beta chains were all read from a single sample in a study of blood T cell repertoires in COVID-19. Measured with immunoSEQ multiplex PCR; TCRdb has only the in-frame clones, and not every one. The sample yields roughly 160,000 clones, 80% to 90% seen once. The sequenced material came from peripheral blood. These receptor sequences come from a man aged 60-69 years with acute or convalescent COVID-19.

The rearrangement links TRBV20-1 to TRBJ2-5; D remains unclear. Germline lookup yields CDR1 DFQATT and CDR2 SNEGSKA (reference sequence). The CDR3 covers 10 residues. The V gene lost 7 bases and the J gene lost 5 bases, with 8 bases spanning the gap. The CDR3 bases are TGCAGTGTATACACGGAGACCCAGTACTTC. Amino acid sequence: CSVYTETQYF.

The rearrangement joins TRBV9 to TRBJ2-1; perhaps TRBD2 as D (7 bases). CDR1 SGDLS and CDR2 YYNGEE come from the germline V gene. Trimming took off 4 bases at V and 8 bases at J, with 13 bases between the two ends. The CDR3 is made up of 13 amino acids. The CDR3 coding sequence is TGTGCCAGCAGCATTCGAGGGGGGGATGAGCAGTTCTTC. This translates into CASSIRGGDEQFF.

V usage is TRBV18 and J usage is TRBJ1-1; 7 bases fit TRBD1. The CDR3 extends over 13 amino acids. CDR1 and CDR2 (germline): KGHSH, LQKENI. The junction had 1 base not matched to a gene; V was cut back by 1 base and J by 5 bases. DNA for the CDR3: TGTGCCAGCTCACCACAGACAGGGACTGAAGCTTTCTTT. It is translated as CASSPQTGTEAFF.

This clone was found a few times. The rearrangement joins TRBV7-3 to TRBJ1-1; perhaps TRBD1 as D (5 bases). The germline gives CDR1 SGHTA, CDR2 FQGTGA. The CDR3 length is 13 residues. V lost 2 bases, J lost 6 bases, and 10 bases lay in between. CDR3 DNA sequence: TGTGCCAGCAGCTTATCCCAGGGTGCTGAAGCTTTCTTT. Translated, it gives CASSLSQGAEAFF. Combining the CDR3 with reference TRBV7-3 and TRBJ1-1 gives the whole variable domain GAGVSQTPSNKVTEKGKYVELRCDPISGHTALYWYRQSLGQGPEFLIYFQGTGAADDSGLPNDRFFAVRPEGSVSTLKIQRTERGDSAVYLCASSLSQGAEAFFGQGTRLTVV.

This chain uses TRBV7-9 with TRBJ2-2; D is ambiguous. Germline-derived CDR1 and CDR2 are SEHNR and FQNEAQ (reference sequence). The CDR3 has 13 residues. Trimming took off 5 bases at V and 3 bases at J, with 7 bases between the two ends. The chain's CDR3 is CASSRLDTGELFF. The CDR3 DNA sequence: TGTGCCAGCAGCCGTCTCGACACCGGGGAGCTGTTTTTT.

The V call is TRBV9, the J call TRBJ1-3; 8 positions match TRBD1. The CDR3 is 16 residues long. Germline CDR1 reads SGDLS; CDR2 reads YYNGEE. With 4 bases clipped from V and 0 bases from J, the junction kept 6 bases outside the gene matches. The CDR3 nucleotides read TGTGCCAGCAGCCGATACAGGGGGTACTCTGGAAACACCATATATTTT. This translates into CASSRYRGYSGNTIYF.

The genes are TRBV30 and TRBJ2-2; D is possibly TRBD1 (5 bases). Germline V gives CDR1 GTSNPN, CDR2 SVGIG (reference sequence). The CDR3 has 15 residues. CDR3 protein: CATPPAGKNTGELFF. The CDR3 bases are TGTGCGACACCCCCGGCAGGGAAGAACACCGGGGAGCTGTTTTTT.

The V gene is TRBV28, the J gene TRBJ1-1, with a tentative D call TRBD1 (5 bases). The CDR3 has 17 amino acids. V lost 2 bases and J lost 0, with 16 bases in between. Germline V lookup: CDR1 MDHEN, CDR2 SYDVKM. CDR3 region: CASSLSGGFFMNTEAFF. The CDR3 DNA reads TGTGCCAGCAGTTTAAGCGGGGGGTTCTTTATGAACACTGAAGCTTTCTTT.

This chain uses TRBV3-1 (or the pseudogene TRBV3-2) with TRBJ2-1; 8 bases align to TRBD2. V was clipped by 4 bases and J by 2 bases; unmatched bases: 7. Germline assignment: CDR1 LGHDT and CDR2 YNNKEL (reference sequence). The CDR3 sequence is 16 residues long. CDR3 amino acids: CASSPSGSGTYNEQFF. In DNA form, the CDR3 reads TGTGCCAGCAGCCCCAGCGGGAGTGGCACCTACAATGAGCAGTTCTTC.

The J gene is TRBJ2-7, the V gene TRBV1; TRBD2, the table's D call, was not compared with the DNA. TRBV1 is reported as a pseudogene. This CDR3 is 17 amino acids long. CDR3 nucleotide sequence: TGCACCAGCAGCCAACGGTCTAGCGGGAGGGGATCCTACGAGCAGTACTTC. It specifies CTSSQRSSGRGSYEQYF.

The chain has TRBV10-2 and TRBJ1-2; 7 bases align to TRBD1. In germline, CDR1 is WSHSY, CDR2 SAAADI. The CDR3 runs to 16 residues. After removal of 8 bases from V and 4 bases from J, the junction contained 16 bases not matched to a gene. As DNA, the CDR3 is TGCGCCAGCTCAAGCCCCGAGATCCCAGGGGGCTATGGCTACACCTTC. It is translated as CASSSPEIPGGYGYTF.

This clone has only a few counts. The V call is TRBV5-1, the J call TRBJ2-2; 9 bases align to TRBD1. V was clipped by 4 bases and J by 3 bases; unmatched bases: 1. Germline CDR1 and CDR2: SGHRS and YFSETQ. The length of the CDR3 is 14 residues. The chain's CDR3 is CASSRTGDTGELFF. The CDR3 DNA reads as TGCGCCAGCAGCCGGACAGGGGACACCGGGGAGCTGTTTTTT.

The CDR3 coding sequence is TGTGCCAGCAGCCACGGGACAGTTCAAGAGACCCAGTACTTC. As protein: CASSHGTVQETQYF. The chain employs TRBV6-6 and TRBJ2-5; 7 bases match TRBD1. This CDR3 is 14 amino acids long. The ends lost 6 bases at V and 2 bases at J; junction bases unmatched: 6. Germline CDR1 and CDR2: MNHNY and SVGAGI (reference sequence).

The chain recombines TRBV5-1 with TRBJ2-2; 10 bases line up with TRBD2. Germline assignment: CDR1 SGHRS and CDR2 YFSETQ. Germline trimming cut 3 bases from V and 7 bases from J; bases unmatched to any gene: 6. The CDR3 has 15 amino acids. The CDR3 coding sequence is TGCGCCAGCAGCTCAACTAGCGGGAAGGACGGGGAGCTGTTTTTT. Protein sequence: CASSSTSGKDGELFF.